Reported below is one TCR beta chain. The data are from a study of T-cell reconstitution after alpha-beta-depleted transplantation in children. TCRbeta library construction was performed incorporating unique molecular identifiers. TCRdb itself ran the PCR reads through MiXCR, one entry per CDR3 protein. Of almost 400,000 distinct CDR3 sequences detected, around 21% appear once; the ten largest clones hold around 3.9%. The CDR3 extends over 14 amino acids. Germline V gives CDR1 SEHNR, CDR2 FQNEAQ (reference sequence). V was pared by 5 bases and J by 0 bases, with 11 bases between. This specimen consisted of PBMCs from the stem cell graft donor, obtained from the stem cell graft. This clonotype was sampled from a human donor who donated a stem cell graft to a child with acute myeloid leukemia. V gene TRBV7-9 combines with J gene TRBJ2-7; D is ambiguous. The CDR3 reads CASSPLMSSYEQYF. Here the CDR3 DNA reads TGTGCCAGCAGCCCGCTGATGAGCTCCTACGAGCAGTACTTC.